The text below deals with one T cell receptor (beta chain). This specimen comes from a study of blood T cell repertoires in COVID-19. For the study at large: The origin of the acute and convalescent COVID-19 samples was the United States, Italy and Spain.

V gave up 2 bases and J gave up 7 bases, with 11 bases separating them. The CDR3 is made up of 13 amino acids. In germline, CDR1 is LNHDA, CDR2 SQIVND (reference sequence). Clones were read by immunoSEQ multiplex PCR, and TCRdb kept only the in-frame ones, dropping some. The table has 150,000 or so clones, roughly 86% seen once. The clonotype comes from a man aged 55 to 70 with COVID-19, enrolled during active disease. The sample was peripheral blood. The chain couples TRBV19 to TRBJ2-5, with a weak D call TRBD2 (6 bases). Here the CDR3 reads CASSIRYGGTQYF. In DNA form, the CDR3 reads TGTGCCAGTAGTATACGGTACGGGGGGACCCAGTACTTC.